This T cell receptor (beta chain) originates from a study of T cells after yellow fever vaccination. Overall study results and limits: Contamination of FACS-sorted repertoires by abundant clonotypes from the bulk population could occur. The study found a weaker secondary response that peaked faster, day 5 versus 15.

In its sample, this clonotype was seen a few times. Its specificity is unknown. TCRdb ran MiXCR on the 5' RACE reads and lists one entry per CDR3 protein. Among some 500,000 distinct CDR3 sequences, approximately 13% were seen once, and the ten largest hold roughly an eighth. V lost 0 bases to trimming and J lost 3 bases; unmatched junction nucleotides: 5. The germline gives CDR1 LGHNA, CDR2 YSLEER. The CDR3 loop spans 16 amino acids. This chain uses TRBV4-3 with TRBJ2-7; 10 bases align to TRBD2. This sequence originates from a man younger than 45 who received the YFV17D yellow fever vaccine. Sample: PBMCs, taken on the day of the yellow fever booster vaccination. The CDR3 here is CASSQDGTSANYEQYF. CDR3 nucleotides: TGCGCCAGCAGCCAAGACGGGACTAGCGCCAACTACGAGCAGTACTTC.